Given below is one T cell receptor (beta chain) in context. This sample is drawn from a study of control samples from healthy donors and cancer patients. Trimming cost V 5 bases and J 5 bases; bases outside gene matches: 3. Per germline, CDR1 SGHRS and CDR2 YFSETQ. The CDR3 consists of 14 residues. This table comes from immunoSEQ multiplex PCR, and its TCRdb copy is limited to in-frame clones, with some not included. Of approximately 60,000 clones in the sample, about nine tenths were seen once. Sequenced: PBMCs. The chain combines TRBV5-1 with TRBJ2-1; 11 nucleotides line up with TRBD2. The sequence came from a woman in her fifties or sixties with colorectal cancer. Here the CDR3 DNA reads TGCGCCAGCAGACTAGCGGGAGACAACAATGAGCAGTTCTTC. Translated, it gives CASRLAGDNNEQFF.